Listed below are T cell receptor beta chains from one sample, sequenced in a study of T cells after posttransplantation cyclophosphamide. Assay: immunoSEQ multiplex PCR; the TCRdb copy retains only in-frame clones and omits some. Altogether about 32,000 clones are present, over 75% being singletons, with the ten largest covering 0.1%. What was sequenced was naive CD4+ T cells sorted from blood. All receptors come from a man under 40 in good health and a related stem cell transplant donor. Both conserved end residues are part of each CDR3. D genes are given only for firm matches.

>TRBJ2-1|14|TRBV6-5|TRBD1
TGTGCCAGCTACCGCGGACAGGGTGGCAATGAGCAGTTCTTC
CASYRGQGGNEQFF
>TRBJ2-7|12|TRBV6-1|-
TGTGCCAGCAGCCAGGACTCCTACGAGCAGTACTTC
CASSQDSYEQYF
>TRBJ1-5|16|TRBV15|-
TGTGCCACCAGCAGAGATAATGGGCAGGGGAATCAGCCCCAGCATTTT
CATSRDNGQGNQPQHF
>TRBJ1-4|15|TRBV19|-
TGTGCCAGTAGTATAACGGCGGCTGATAATGAAAAACTGTTTTTT
CASSITAADNEKLFF
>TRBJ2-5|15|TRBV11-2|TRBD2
TGTGCCAGCAGCTTTCTAGCGGGGGGGCTCGAGACCCAGTACTTC
CASSFLAGGLETQYF
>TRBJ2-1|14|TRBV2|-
TGTGCCAGCAGTGGCCCCATCGTGGGGCATGAGCAGTTCTTC
CASSGPIVGHEQFF
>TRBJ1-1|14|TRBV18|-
TGTGCCAGCTCACCCACAGAGTCGAACACTGAAGCTTTCTTT
CASSPTESNTEAFF
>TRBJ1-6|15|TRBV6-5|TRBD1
TGTGCCAGCAGCTGGAGACAGGGTCAGCATTCACCCCTCCACTTT
CASSWRQGQHSPLHF
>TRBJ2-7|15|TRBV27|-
TGTGCCAGCAGCAGAGGACTGGTGAGCTCCTACGAGCAGTACTTC
CASSRGLVSSYEQYF
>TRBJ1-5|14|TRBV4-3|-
TGCGCCAGCAGCCCAGGTACCGACAATCAGCCCCAGCATTTT
CASSPGTDNQPQHF
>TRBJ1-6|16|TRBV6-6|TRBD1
TGTGCCACTCGGACAGGGGCGAGCTCCTATAATTCACCCCTCCACTTT
CATRTGASSYNSPLHF
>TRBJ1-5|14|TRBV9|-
TGTGCCAGCAGCGCCCGGGGGAACAATCAGCCCCAGCATTTT
CASSARGNNQPQHF
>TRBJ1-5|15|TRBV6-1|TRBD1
TGTGCCAGCAGTGACCAGACAGGGGCCAATCAGCCCCAGCATTTT
CASSDQTGANQPQHF
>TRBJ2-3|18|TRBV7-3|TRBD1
TGTGCCAGCAGCTTATTCGCCGTCGGGACAGGGCGCACAGATACGCAGTATTTT
CASSLFAVGTGRTDTQYF
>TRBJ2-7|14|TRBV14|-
TGTGCCAGCAGCCAAGCGAATGGGGCTTACGAGCAGTACTTC
CASSQANGAYEQYF
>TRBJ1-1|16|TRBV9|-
TGTGCCAGCAGCTCCCGAAAGGGAGGGATGAACACTGAAGCTTTCTTT
CASSSRKGGMNTEAFF
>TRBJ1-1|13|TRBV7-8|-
TGTGCCAGCAGCTTCGGTGTAGACACTGAAGCTTTCTTT
CASSFGVDTEAFF